These 6 T cell receptor beta chains were sequenced from one sample in a study of blood T cell repertoires in COVID-19. Generated by immunoSEQ multiplex PCR, the TCRdb table keeps only in-frame clones and is missing some. The repertoire holds approximately 97,000 clones, with about 91% as singletons. Sequencing was carried out using peripheral blood. These receptors all come from a man younger than 35 with acute or convalescent COVID-19.

This chain joins TRBV10-2 and TRBJ1-5; TRBD1 might be the D (6 bases). Trimming removed 1 base at V and 2 bases at J, with 12 bases between. The CDR3 contains 16 residues. Germline V CDR1 and CDR2: WSHSY, SAAADI. The CDR3 sequence: CASSELGRGGNQPQHF. The CDR3 coding sequence is TGCGCCAGCAGTGAGTTGGGCAGGGGCGGCAATCAGCCCCAGCATTTT.

The J gene is TRBJ2-7, the V gene TRBV12-3 or TRBV12-4; D is perhaps TRBD1 (6 bases). This CDR3 region has 12 residues. Trimming left V 8 bases short and J 4 bases short, with 12 bases between. The CDR3 is CASFTGRYEQYF. The CDR3 bases are TGTGCCAGCTTTACAGGGCGGTACGAGCAGTACTTC.

The chain couples TRBV5-6 to TRBJ1-1, with a possible D match to TRBD1 (5 bases). Trimming shortened V by 3 bases and J by 8 bases, and 8 bases separated the two germline ends. The length of the CDR3 is 11 residues. The germline V gene encodes CDR1 SGHDT and CDR2 YYEEEE. The CDR3 DNA reads as TGTGCCAGCAGCTACTCAGGGGAAGCTTTCTTT. Translation gives CASSYSGEAFF.

The rearrangement links TRBV5-1 to TRBJ2-1, with 9 bases fitting TRBD2. Germline V gene lookup returns CDR1 SGHRS and CDR2 YFSETQ. The CDR3 spans 15 residues. The J segment lost 0 bases and the V segment lost 5 bases, leaving 3 bases of the junction unmatched. The CDR3 region has the DNA TGCGCCAGCAGTGCGGGAGGGCTCTCCTACAATGAGCAGTTCTTC. It yields the protein CASSAGGLSYNEQFF.

The chain is built from TRBV11-2 and TRBJ2-7, with TRBD1 identical over 10 bases. V gave up 8 bases and J gave up 2 bases; unmatched junction bases: 9. CDR3 length: 15 residues. The germline V gene has CDR1 SGHAT and CDR2 FQNNGV. The chain's CDR3 is CASGQGDLRTYEQYF. DNA for the CDR3: TGTGCCAGCGGACAGGGGGACCTCCGGACCTACGAGCAGTACTTC.

The chain uses TRBV7-8 and TRBJ1-2; D possibly corresponds to TRBD1 (5 bases). Per germline, CDR1 SGHVS and CDR2 FQNEAQ. There are 14 residues in the CDR3. The ends were cut back, 5 bases at V and 4 bases at J, with 14 bases in the middle. The CDR3 DNA reads as TGTGCCAGCAGCCGAGGGGCGATCGGCTATGGCTACACCTTC. Residues: CASSRGAIGYGYTF.